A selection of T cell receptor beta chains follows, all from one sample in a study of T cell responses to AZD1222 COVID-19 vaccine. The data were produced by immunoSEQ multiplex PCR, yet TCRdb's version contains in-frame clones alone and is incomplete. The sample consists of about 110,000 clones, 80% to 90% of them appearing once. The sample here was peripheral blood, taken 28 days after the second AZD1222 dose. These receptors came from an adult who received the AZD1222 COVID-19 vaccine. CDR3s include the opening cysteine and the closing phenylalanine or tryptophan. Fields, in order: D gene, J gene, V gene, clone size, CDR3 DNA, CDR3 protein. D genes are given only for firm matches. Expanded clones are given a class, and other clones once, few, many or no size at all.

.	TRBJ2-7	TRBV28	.	TGTGCCAGCATAAAGAGGGGGGCTGGGTACGAGCAGTACTTC	CASIKRGAGYEQYF
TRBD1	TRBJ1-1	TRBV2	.	TGTGCCAGCAGTGGGGGCCGGGACAGGTACACTGAAGCTTTCTTT	CASSGGRDRYTEAFF
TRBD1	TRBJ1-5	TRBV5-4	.	TGTGCCAGCAGCTTGGGGGGGACAGGTTCACAGCCCCAGCATTTT	CASSLGGTGSQPQHF
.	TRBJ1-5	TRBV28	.	TGTGCCAGCAGTTTAGACGCCGGTCCTACGCCCCAGCATTTT	CASSLDAGPTPQHF
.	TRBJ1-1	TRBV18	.	TGTGCCAGCTCATTGGCCAGGGGAAACACTGAAGCTTTCTTT	CASSLARGNTEAFF
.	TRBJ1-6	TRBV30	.	TGTGCCTGGAGTGCGGGGGGATCCTATAATTCACCCCTCCACTTT	CAWSAGGSYNSPLHF
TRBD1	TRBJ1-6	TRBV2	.	TGTGCCAGCAGTGCCGGGACAGGTGGAAATTCACCCCTCCACTTT	CASSAGTGGNSPLHF
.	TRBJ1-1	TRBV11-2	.	TGTGCCAGCAGCTTACGCCAAATATCGGCTAACACTGAAGCTTTCTTT	CASSLRQISANTEAFF
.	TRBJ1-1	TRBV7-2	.	TGTGCCAGCAGCTTAGCACCGAACACTGAAGCTTTCTTT	CASSLAPNTEAFF
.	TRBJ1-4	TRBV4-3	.	TGCGCCAGCAGCCAAGATTTGAGGACAGCCTTCAATGAAAAACTGTTTTTT	CASSQDLRTAFNEKLFF
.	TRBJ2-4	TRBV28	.	TGTGCCAGCTCACCTGGAGCCAAAAACATTCAGTACTTC	CASSPGAKNIQYF
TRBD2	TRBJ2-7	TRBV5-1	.	TGCGCCAGCAGCCCTTTAGAAGCGGGAGGGCCCGGCGAGCAGTACTTC	CASSPLEAGGPGEQYF
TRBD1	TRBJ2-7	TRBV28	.	TGTGCCAGCAGTTTGGACAGGGTGAGAGACGAGCAGTACTTC	CASSLDRVRDEQYF
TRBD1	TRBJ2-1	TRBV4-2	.	TGTGCCAGCAGCCAAGAGGCAGGACAGGGGTCCTACAATGAGCAGTTCTTC	CASSQEAGQGSYNEQFF
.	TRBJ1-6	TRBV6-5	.	TGTGCCAGCAGTACCCGTCTCGGTTCACCCCTCCACTTT	CASSTRLGSPLHF
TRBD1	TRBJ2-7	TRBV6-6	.	TGTGCCAGCAGTTACCTGGGACAGGGGCCTTCCTACGAGCAGTACTTC	CASSYLGQGPSYEQYF
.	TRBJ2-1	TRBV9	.	TGTGCCAGCAGCGTAGTTTCTCAGGGCCCGTACAATGAGCAGTTCTTC	CASSVVSQGPYNEQFF
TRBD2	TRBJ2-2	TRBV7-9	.	TGTGCCAGCAGCTGGCCAGCGGGGGGGCCTGACACCGGGGAGCTGTTTTTT	CASSWPAGGPDTGELFF
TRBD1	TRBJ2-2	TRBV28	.	TGTGCCAGCAGTACCGGGACAGGGATCTTCGGGGAGCTGTTTTTT	CASSTGTGIFGELFF
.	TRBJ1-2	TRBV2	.	TGTGCCAGCAGTGCAAGGGATGGCGGCTACACCTTC	CASSARDGGYTF
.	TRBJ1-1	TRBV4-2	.	TGTGCCAGCAGCCAAGTAATCGGTCCTAGGCACGGTGATGAAGCTTTCTTT	CASSQVIGPRHGDEAFF
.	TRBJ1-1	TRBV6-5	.	TGTGCCAGCAGTTCCAAAGGGACTGAAGCTTTCTTT	CASSSKGTEAFF
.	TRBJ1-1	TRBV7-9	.	TGTGCCAGCAGCGCTGACTGGGTGAACACTGAAGCTTTCTTT	CASSADWVNTEAFF
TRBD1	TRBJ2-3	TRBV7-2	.	TGTGCCAGCAGCCCTCCGGGTGGGACAGGGAAGGCAGATACGCAGTATTTT	CASSPPGGTGKADTQYF
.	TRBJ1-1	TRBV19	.	TGTGCCAGTAGTAAACTCCCCTCGCTGGAAGTGTACACTGAAGCTTTCTTT	CASSKLPSLEVYTEAFF
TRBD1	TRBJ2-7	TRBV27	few	TGTGCCAGCAAGCCCACACCGACAGGGCCCTACGAGCAGTACTTC	CASKPTPTGPYEQYF
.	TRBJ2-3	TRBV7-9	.	TGTGCCAGCACCCTGGACAGCCACACAGATACGCAGTATTTT	CASTLDSHTDTQYF
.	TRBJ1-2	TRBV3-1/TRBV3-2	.	TGTGCCAGCAGCCAAGATGCGGGGTACGGGGGCTACACCTTC	CASSQDAGYGGYTF
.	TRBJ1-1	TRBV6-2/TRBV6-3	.	TGTGCCAGCAGTTACTCGGGTAGGGACACTGAAGCTTTCTTT	CASSYSGRDTEAFF
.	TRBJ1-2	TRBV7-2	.	TGTGCCAGCAGCTATACAGGTGATCGTGGCTACACCTTC	CASSYTGDRGYTF
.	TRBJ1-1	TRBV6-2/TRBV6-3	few	TGTGCCAGCAGTTCACTTCTTGGGACATTTGAAGCTTTCTTT	CASSSLLGTFEAFF
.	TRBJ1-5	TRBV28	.	TGTGCCAGCAGTACCGCTCTTTCCGGGCCCCTCGGCAATCAGCCCCAGCATTTT	CASSTALSGPLGNQPQHF
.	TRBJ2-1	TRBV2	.	TGTGCCAGCAGTGAATTCCATCGAGCGCATGAGCAGTTCTTC	CASSEFHRAHEQFF